Each of the 10 T cell receptor beta chains below was sequenced from the same sample in a study of T cell responses to AZD1222 COVID-19 vaccine. The assay was immunoSEQ multiplex PCR, and TCRdb's table has in-frame clones only and misses some. The data contain around 100,000 clones, around 86% of them singletons. This material consisted of peripheral blood, taken on day 0 of AZD1222 vaccination. These TCRs come from an adult in good health.

The chain carries TRBV12-3 or TRBV12-4 and TRBJ1-5; D call uncertain. This CDR3 contains 13 residues. Deletions cut 2 bases from V and 5 bases from J, with 7 bases between. The CDR3 sequence: CASSLIEDQPQHF. DNA for the CDR3: TGTGCCAGCAGTTTAATTGAAGATCAGCCCCAGCATTTT.

The genes are TRBV28 and TRBJ1-2; D is unresolved. Per the germline V gene, CDR1 is MDHEN and CDR2 is SYDVKM. There are 11 residues in the CDR3. The V end was cut by 3 bases, the J end by 4 bases, with 3 bases between. The CDR3 reads CASSLSYGYTF. DNA for the CDR3: TGTGCCAGCAGTTTGAGCTATGGCTACACCTTC.

V usage is TRBV6-2 or TRBV6-3 and J usage is TRBJ2-7; maybe TRBD1 (6 bases). CDR1 MNHEY and CDR2 SVGEGT come from the germline V gene. This CDR3 comprises 14 residues. Trimming took 0 bases from V and 3 from J, leaving 9 bases between them. The CDR3 sequence: CASSYSQGSYEQYF. The CDR3 nucleotides read TGTGCCAGCAGTTACTCGCAGGGGAGCTACGAGCAGTACTTC.

The rearrangement joins TRBV2 to TRBJ1-2; D may be TRBD1 (5 bases). The CDR3 is 16 residues long. V was clipped by 6 bases and J by 8 bases, with 25 bases between them. Germline loops: CDR1 SNHLY, CDR2 FYNNEI. The CDR3 region has the DNA TGTGCCAGCAGGGGTGCGGGGACCCCCAATATGGGCGGCTACACCTTC. This translates into CASRGAGTPNMGGYTF.

This chain connects TRBV19 to TRBJ1-3; no reliable D call. Trimming removed 1 base at V and 0 bases at J, with 7 bases between. Looked up from germline, CDR1 is LNHDA and CDR2 is SQIVND (reference sequence). The CDR3 is 15 amino acids. CDR3 sequence: CASSIAVSSGNTIYF. Here the CDR3 DNA reads TGTGCCAGTAGTATAGCAGTGAGCTCTGGAAACACCATATATTTT.

The V and J genes are TRBV27 and TRBJ2-1; D is unclear. Germline CDR1 reads MNHEY; CDR2 reads SMNVEV (reference sequence). The germline V and J ends were trimmed by 3 bases and 6 bases, with 9 bases remaining between them. This CDR3 region has 13 residues. The CDR3 DNA follows: TGTGCCAGCAGTTTCCTCCCCCTCAATGAGCAGTTCTTC. Amino acid sequence: CASSFLPLNEQFF.

The rearrangement uses TRBV6-5 and TRBJ2-3; D call uncertain. Per the germline V gene, CDR1 is MNHEY and CDR2 is SVGAGI. The length of the CDR3 is 11 residues. The V gene lost 8 bases and the J gene lost 1 base, with 4 bases spanning the gap. The CDR3 nucleotides read TGTGCCAGCGACCGCACAGATACGCAGTATTTT. Its translation is CASDRTDTQYF.

V and J are TRBV7-3 and TRBJ1-2; unclear D gene. The V end was cut by 2 bases, the J end by 7 bases, with 8 bases between. Germline V gene data show CDR1 as SGHTA and CDR2 as FQGTGA. CDR3 length equals 12 residues. CDR3 region: CASSLERVGYTF. For the CDR3, the DNA is TGTGCCAGCAGCTTAGAGAGGGTTGGCTACACCTTC.

As DNA, the CDR3 is TGCGCCAGCAGCTTCGGACAGGGGGTTACCGGGGAGCTGTTTTTT. This encodes CASSFGQGVTGELFF. The chain carries TRBV4-3 and TRBJ2-2, with 10 nucleotides matching TRBD1. Germline V gene data show CDR1 as LGHNA and CDR2 as YSLEER. This CDR3 is 15 amino acids long. With 5 bases clipped from V and 5 bases from J, the junction kept 5 bases outside the gene matches.

The chain joins TRBV18 to TRBJ2-7, with 7 bases matching TRBD2. The germline V gene encodes CDR1 KGHSH and CDR2 LQKENI. The CDR3 contains 14 residues. Trimming cost V 3 bases and J 3 bases; bases outside gene matches: 5. CDR3 sequence reads: CASSPTSGGYEQYF. The CDR3 DNA reads TGTGCCAGCTCACCCACCTCGGGAGGCTACGAGCAGTACTTC.